This T cell receptor (beta chain) was identified during a study of cutaneous CD30+ T cell lymphoproliferative disorder and hepatitis E (dated by TCRdb to the late 2010s). Comment on this clone: This receptor's antigen is unknown. No base quality information exists; no much larger clone differs at one position.

The protocol used for the library was the immunoSEQ multiplex PCR assay. TCRdb re-hosts the immuneACCESS table, in-frame sequences only. Its copies lack some clones; in the studies checked, an unresolved V gene accounts for under half of them, and the cause for the rest is not known. The sample has 500 to 650 clones on record, 80% to 90% of them singletons. The ten biggest clones cover roughly 80% of the sample. The germline V gene (reference sequence) provides CDR1 LNHDA and CDR2 SQIVND. Between the V and J ends, shortened by 2 bases and 4 bases respectively, the junction contains 12 bases. The CDR3 numbers 14 residues from cysteine through phenylalanine. Only the CDR3 region is kept as DNA, spanning 42 bases read in frame from base 1.

The sequence was collected from a human donor with a cutaneous T cell lymphoproliferative disorder associated with hepatitis E virus. Rearrangement joined TRBV19 to TRBJ2-7; the D gene is possibly TRBD1, with 5 bases matching. The sequenced sample was liver tissue. Here is the DNA: TGTGCCAGTAGTATAAATACAGGCTGGTACGAGCAGTACTTC. Its translation reads: CASSINTGWYEQYF.